This T cell receptor (beta chain) was sequenced during a study of T-cell memory formation after mild COVID-19. Germline CDR1 MRHNA, CDR2 SNTAGT. Trimming removed 3 bases at V and 0 bases at J, with 4 bases between. The CDR3 loop spans 13 amino acids. One entry per CDR3 protein, called by TCRdb with MiXCR from the 5' RACE reads. The data hold 270,000 or so distinct CDR3 sequences, with roughly 18% observed a single time. The sample holds many counts of this clonotype. The V and J genes are TRBV6-4 and TRBJ2-3, with D unclear. Material for sequencing was PBMCs or a T cell subset sorted from them (not recorded which). The TCR comes from a young man who had mild COVID-19 (a few samples of this study predate the infection). Cell type and time point are not known. Written as DNA, the CDR3 is TGTGCCAGCAGTGAGGGGAGCACAGATACGCAGTATTTT. Encoded protein: CASSEGSTDTQYF.